A selection of T cell receptor beta chains follows, all from one sample in a study of T cell responses to AZD1222 COVID-19 vaccine. Libraries were prepared by immunoSEQ multiplex PCR; TCRdb keeps only in-frame clonotypes and omits some of them. Of approximately 130,000 clones in the sample, over 85% were seen once. This specimen consisted of peripheral blood, obtained on day 0 of AZD1222 vaccination. These receptors were taken from an adult in good health. CDR3s include the opening cysteine and the closing phenylalanine or tryptophan. A D gene is named only where the DNA matches it firmly. Clone size appears in some rows only: once, few, many, or a class for an expanded clone.

d_call,clone_size,j_call,v_call,cdr3_nt,cdr3_aa
-,-,TRBJ2-6,TRBV14,TGTGCCAGCAGCCAAGATCTAGACTCTGGGGCCAACGTCCTGACTTTC,CASSQDLDSGANVLTF
-,-,TRBJ1-5,TRBV6-5,TGTGCCAGCAGTCGCGACAGATATAGCAATCAGCCCCAGCATTTT,CASSRDRYSNQPQHF
-,-,TRBJ1-4,TRBV18,TGTGCCAGCTCACCCTTCGACATCGCAACTAATGAAAAACTGTTTTTT,CASSPFDIATNEKLFF
TRBD1,-,TRBJ2-1,TRBV6-5,TGTGCCGGCCGGGACAGATACAATGAGCAGTTCTTC,CAGRDRYNEQFF
-,-,TRBJ1-2,TRBV28,TGTGCCAGCAGTTTAGCGGAGGGATCCCCTCACCCCTATGGCTACACCTTC,CASSLAEGSPHPYGYTF
TRBD2,-,TRBJ2-3,TRBV9,TGTGCCAGCAGCCGCGTGCGCGGGAGAGTCGATACGCAGTATTTT,CASSRVRGRVDTQYF
-,-,TRBJ1-1,TRBV28,TGTGCCAGCAGCATCCCATTGACTGAAGCTTTCTTT,CASSIPLTEAFF
TRBD1,-,TRBJ2-7,TRBV9,TGTGCCAGCAGCGTAGGGGACAGTAACGAGCAGTACTTC,CASSVGDSNEQYF
-,-,TRBJ1-1,TRBV7-9,TGTGCCAGCAGCCTACCCGGGATTGAAGCTTTCTTT,CASSLPGIEAFF
TRBD2,-,TRBJ2-3,TRBV29-1,TGCAGCGTTGTTAGGGCGGGAGGGCATGTAGATACGCAGTATTTT,CSVVRAGGHVDTQYF
-,-,TRBJ1-4,TRBV29-1,TGCAGCGCTCGTCCAGGGTTTAATGAAAAACTGTTTTTT,CSARPGFNEKLFF
-,-,TRBJ2-3,TRBV7-7,TGTGCTAGCAGCTTATTTGGCGGGACCACAGATACGCAGTATTTT,CASSLFGGTTDTQYF
-,once,TRBJ1-1,TRBV12-5,TGTGCTAGTGGTTTGGGGGGGATCTCTGAAGCTTTCTTT,CASGLGGISEAFF
TRBD1,-,TRBJ2-7,TRBV28,TGTGCCAGCACTACTCTTGGGACAGTCCCCTACGAGCAGTACTTC,CASTTLGTVPYEQYF
-,-,TRBJ1-4,TRBV9,TGTGCCAGCAGCGTAGGCCCGCAGGCGGACCCCGCAACTAATGAAAAACTGTTTTTT,CASSVGPQADPATNEKLFF
TRBD2,-,TRBJ2-1,TRBV11-2,TGTGCCAGCAGCTTAGTTCGCATAGCGGGAGAGCAGTTCTTC,CASSLVRIAGEQFF
TRBD1,-,TRBJ1-1,TRBV10-3,TGTGCCATCGCGGGACAGGGTGGAGCTGAAGCTTTCTTT,CAIAGQGGAEAFF
-,-,TRBJ2-7,TRBV28,TGTGCCAGCAGTTACCTTACAAGGGATTCCTACGAGCAGTACTTC,CASSYLTRDSYEQYF
-,-,TRBJ1-4,TRBV6-5,TGTGCCAGCAGTAAGGGGGGGGCTAATGAAAAACTGTTTTTT,CASSKGGANEKLFF
-,-,TRBJ2-2,TRBV18,TGTGCCAGCTCACCCGTCAGCAGCACCGGGGAGCTGTTTTTT,CASSPVSSTGELFF
-,-,TRBJ1-1,TRBV3-1/TRBV3-2,TGTGCCAGCAGCCAAACCCAGGTGATGAACACTGAAGCTTTCTTT,CASSQTQVMNTEAFF
TRBD2,-,TRBJ2-1,TRBV29-1,TGCAGCGGTACTAGCGGGAGAGGGAATGAGCAGTTCTTC,CSGTSGRGNEQFF
TRBD1,-,TRBJ1-2,TRBV30,TGTGCCTGGAGTTGGGACAGCCTCAACTATGGCTACACCTTC,CAWSWDSLNYGYTF
TRBD1,-,TRBJ1-1,TRBV10-3,TGTGCCATCAGACAGACAGGGGTGAACACTGAAGCTTTCTTT,CAIRQTGVNTEAFF
TRBD2,-,TRBJ2-2,TRBV19,TGTGCCAGTAAAGGCCCAGGTCTAGCGGCTTACACCGGGGAGCTGTTTTTT,CASKGPGLAAYTGELFF
TRBD1,once,TRBJ1-2,TRBV28,TGTGCCAGCAGGGTCGGACAGGGGGCGCGAGGCTACACCTTC,CASRVGQGARGYTF
TRBD2,-,TRBJ2-7,TRBV7-8,TGTGCCAGCAGCTTAGAGCTAGCGGGAAGGTACGAGCAGTACTTC,CASSLELAGRYEQYF
-,-,TRBJ2-2,TRBV24-1,TGTGCCACCAGTGACACCGCAGGGGCCGGGGAGCTGTTTTTT,CATSDTAGAGELFF
TRBD1,-,TRBJ1-6,TRBV28,TGTGCCAGCAGCTTAGGGACAGGGGGTTATAATTCACCCCTCCACTTT,CASSLGTGGYNSPLHF
-,-,TRBJ1-1,TRBV30,TGTGCCTGGGAACGGGGGACTGAAGCTTTCTTT,CAWERGTEAFF
-,-,TRBJ2-1,TRBV7-2,TGTGCCAGCAGCTCCCGCTCCTACAATGAGCAGTTCTTC,CASSSRSYNEQFF
TRBD2,once,TRBJ2-3,TRBV6-6,TGTGCCAGCAGGGGGAGCGGGACCCGCACAGATACGCAGTATTTT,CASRGSGTRTDTQYF
-,-,TRBJ1-2,TRBV9,TGTGCCAGCAGCGTAGACCTAGTCTATGGCTACACCTTC,CASSVDLVYGYTF
-,-,TRBJ2-3,TRBV4-1,TGCGCCAGCACGCCTAGAAGGGGTTATGATACGCAGTATTTT,CASTPRRGYDTQYF
TRBD1,-,TRBJ2-3,TRBV5-1,TGCGCCAGCAGCTTGACGACAGGGGGCCCGGATACGCAGTATTTT,CASSLTTGGPDTQYF
-,-,TRBJ1-3,TRBV7-2,TGTGCCAGCAGCTGGGGTTCGGGCAGGACCTCTGGAAACACCATATATTTT,CASSWGSGRTSGNTIYF
-,-,TRBJ1-3,TRBV10-3,TGTGCCATCAGGTCGGGGTCTGGAAACACCATATATTTT,CAIRSGSGNTIYF
TRBD1,-,TRBJ2-1,TRBV29-1,TGCAGCGGATCGGGACAGTCCTACAATGAGCAGTTCTTC,CSGSGQSYNEQFF
-,-,TRBJ1-1,TRBV27,TGTGCCAGCATTCTGGGGGCTAACACTGAAGCTTTCTTT,CASILGANTEAFF
-,few,TRBJ2-1,TRBV11-2,TGTGCCAGCAGCGTTAGCGGCAGCTACAATGAGCAGTTCTTC,CASSVSGSYNEQFF
-,-,TRBJ1-5,TRBV6-5,TGTGCCAGCAGTTATGGCAGGGGAAGTCAGCCCCAGCATTTT,CASSYGRGSQPQHF
-,-,TRBJ1-3,TRBV29-1,TGCAGCGTTGAAGTTTGGAGAGACAGTCGGTACTCTGGAAACACCATATATTTT,CSVEVWRDSRYSGNTIYF
-,-,TRBJ1-1,TRBV5-1,TGCGCCAGCAGCTTGTTCGAGGGGGTGTTCGACACTGAAGCTTTCTTT,CASSLFEGVFDTEAFF
TRBD1,-,TRBJ2-7,TRBV28,TGTGCCAGCAGTGTTCGGACAGGTCCACTAGAGCAGTACTTC,CASSVRTGPLEQYF
-,once,TRBJ2-7,TRBV6-1,TGTGCCAGCAGTTCATGGGGGGCAACCACCTACGAGCAGTACTTC,CASSSWGATTYEQYF
-,-,TRBJ2-7,TRBV29-1,TGCAGCGTTCTTGGACGGCGCTACGAGCAGTACTTC,CSVLGRRYEQYF
-,-,TRBJ1-2,TRBV9,TGTGCCAGCAGCCCCGCCTCAACGGCTAACTATGGCTACACCTTC,CASSPASTANYGYTF
-,-,TRBJ1-2,TRBV28,TGTGCCAGCAGTTTACTTCGGGGTAACTATGGCTACACCTTC,CASSLLRGNYGYTF
TRBD1,-,TRBJ1-5,TRBV28,TGTGCCAGCAGTTTATCCGGACAGGGACACCAGCCCCAGCATTTT,CASSLSGQGHQPQHF
-,-,TRBJ1-6,TRBV19,TGTGCCAGTACTCCTACCGGGGCGCAAGGAGGGAGTTCACCCCTCCACTTT,CASTPTGAQGGSSPLHF
-,-,TRBJ1-6,TRBV28,TGTGCCACCCTCCCCCATGAAAACAATTCACCCCTCCACTTT,CATLPHENNSPLHF
TRBD2,-,TRBJ2-1,TRBV5-4,TGTGCCAGCAGCTCGGGAGGGGGGAGCTCCTACAATGAGCAGTTCTTC,CASSSGGGSSYNEQFF